Listed below are T cell receptor beta chains from one sample, sequenced in a study of blood T cell repertoires in COVID-19. Sequencing was performed with immunoSEQ multiplex PCR; in TCRdb, only in-frame clones are kept and a portion is missing. Of roughly 250,000 clones listed, about 83% are singletons. Material for sequencing was peripheral blood. The receptor source for this set is a man aged 35 to 55 with active or convalescent COVID-19. Each CDR3 is given with its conserved first and last residue. The order of the fields is D gene, V gene, J gene, clone size, CDR3 length, CDR3 protein, CDR3 DNA. A D gene is named only where the DNA matches it firmly. Clone size is stated in some rows and not others, as once, few, many or a class when expanded.

TRBD1,TRBV7-2,TRBJ2-3,once,14,CASSLSLTGDTQYF,TGTGCCAGCAGCTTATCTTTGACAGGGGATACGCAGTATTTT
TRBD1,TRBV6-5,TRBJ1-2,NA,13,CASRPGQVGGYTF,TGTGCCAGCAGACCGGGACAGGTGGGAGGCTACACCTTC
TRBD2,TRBV11-3,TRBJ2-1,NA,14,CASSIQAGSNEQFF,TGTGCCAGCAGCATACAAGCGGGAAGCAATGAGCAGTTCTTC
TRBD2,TRBV11-3,TRBJ2-1,few,17,CASSLVSGSYFYNEQFF,TGTGCCAGCAGCTTAGTTAGCGGGAGTTATTTCTACAATGAGCAGTTCTTC
NA,TRBV6-5,TRBJ1-1,NA,13,CASSYGQNTEAFF,TGTGCCAGCAGTTACGGACAAAACACTGAAGCTTTCTTT
TRBD2,TRBV29-1,TRBJ2-1,NA,14,CSVPRTSGHNEQFF,TGCAGCGTCCCTCGGACTAGCGGGCACAATGAGCAGTTCTTC
TRBD2,TRBV2,TRBJ2-7,NA,13,CASTRLAGDEQYF,TGTGCCAGCACCCGACTAGCGGGAGACGAGCAGTACTTC
TRBD2,TRBV24-1,TRBJ2-2,NA,16,CATSDWASGNTGELFF,TGTGCCACCAGTGATTGGGCTAGCGGGAACACCGGGGAGCTGTTTTTT
NA,TRBV6-5,TRBJ1-2,NA,14,CASSYSPGNYGYTF,TGTGCCAGCAGTTACTCGCCAGGGAACTATGGCTACACCTTC
TRBD2,TRBV4-1,TRBJ2-1,NA,18,CASSQIPPGTSWHNEQFF,TGCGCCAGCAGCCAAATCCCCCCGGGGACTAGTTGGCACAATGAGCAGTTCTTC
NA,TRBV6-5,TRBJ1-5,NA,13,CASSAGYNQPQHF,TGTGCCAGCAGCGCAGGGTACAATCAGCCCCAGCATTTT
NA,TRBV11-1,TRBJ2-7,NA,15,CASSPKSRVSNEQYF,TGTGCCAGCAGTCCTAAGAGCAGGGTTTCGAACGAGCAGTACTTC
TRBD1,TRBV28,TRBJ1-4,NA,17,CASTPGQGLATNEKLFF,TGTGCCAGCACCCCGGGACAGGGGCTTGCAACTAATGAAAAACTGTTTTTT
TRBD2,TRBV3-1/TRBV3-2,TRBJ2-3,NA,16,CASSRRLAGLTDTQYF,TGTGCCAGCAGCCGACGACTAGCGGGACTCACAGATACGCAGTATTTT
NA,TRBV30,TRBJ1-2,NA,13,CAWSPGAEVSYTF,TGTGCCTGGAGCCCAGGGGCCGAGGTGAGCTACACCTTC
TRBD1,TRBV6-2/TRBV6-3,TRBJ1-1,NA,20,CASSYLRDRDLLKMNTEAFF,TGTGCCAGCAGTTATCTCCGGGACAGAGACCTTCTTAAGATGAACACTGAAGCTTTCTTT
TRBD2,TRBV7-2,TRBJ2-7,NA,15,CASSPDYGRADEQYF,TGTGCCAGCAGCCCAGATTACGGGAGGGCCGACGAGCAGTACTTC
TRBD2,TRBV19,TRBJ2-1,NA,18,CASSIETVLAGAYNEQFF,TGTGCCAGTAGTATAGAAACCGTACTAGCGGGGGCTTACAATGAGCAGTTCTTC
TRBD2,TRBV5-1,TRBJ2-1,NA,16,CASSWTPSGDYNEQFF,TGCGCCAGCAGCTGGACTCCTAGCGGAGATTACAATGAGCAGTTCTTC
NA,TRBV10-1,TRBJ1-4,NA,15,CANPRQERNNEKLFF,TGCGCCAACCCCAGACAGGAGCGGAATAATGAAAAACTGTTTTTT
TRBD1,TRBV18,TRBJ1-5,once,16,CASSPRDSSSNQPQHF,TGTGCCAGCTCACCTCGGGACAGTTCAAGCAATCAGCCCCAGCATTTT
NA,TRBV5-6,TRBJ2-7,NA,13,CASSSQGSYEQYF,TGTGCCAGCAGTAGTCAGGGCTCCTACGAGCAGTACTTC
NA,TRBV11-1,TRBJ2-4,NA,15,CASSLARLGGNIQYF,TGTGCCAGCAGCTTAGCGAGGTTAGGTGGGAACATTCAGTACTTC
NA,TRBV11-3,TRBJ1-1,few,19,CASSLDLGGGRGLNTEAFF,TGTGCCAGCAGCTTAGATTTGGGAGGGGGGCGCGGGCTGAACACTGAAGCTTTCTTT
TRBD1,TRBV2,TRBJ1-6,NA,14,CASRPGQRNSPLHF,TGTGCCAGCAGACCGGGACAGAGAAATTCACCCCTCCACTTT
NA,TRBV2,TRBJ2-4,NA,13,CASSGAKSDIQYF,TGTGCCAGCAGTGGGGCCAAGTCGGACATTCAGTACTTC
TRBD1,TRBV6-5,TRBJ1-5,NA,15,CASSPGTGVNQPQHF,TGTGCCAGCAGTCCCGGGACAGGCGTAAATCAGCCCCAGCATTTT
TRBD1,TRBV6-2/TRBV6-3,TRBJ2-7,NA,13,CASSSTGVNEQYF,TGTGCCAGCAGTTCAACAGGGGTAAACGAGCAGTACTTC
TRBD2,TRBV27,TRBJ2-5,NA,15,CASSPFSGRRETQYF,TGTGCCAGCAGCCCCTTTAGCGGGAGGAGAGAGACCCAGTACTTC
NA,TRBV28,TRBJ1-5,NA,12,CASGPGGQPQHF,TGTGCCAGCGGACCCGGGGGTCAGCCCCAGCATTTT
TRBD2,TRBV25-1,TRBJ2-7,NA,14,CASVEAGGRNEQYF,TGTGCCAGCGTTGAAGCGGGGGGGCGCAACGAGCAGTACTTC
NA,TRBV24-1,TRBJ2-7,NA,11,CASSQGYEQYF,TGTGCCTCCTCTCAGGGCTACGAGCAGTACTTC
NA,TRBV19,TRBJ1-3,NA,15,CASSSSGSSGNTIYF,TGTGCCAGTAGTAGTTCCGGTAGCTCTGGAAACACCATATATTTT
TRBD1,TRBV12-5,TRBJ2-7,NA,14,CASDTGQGAYEQYF,TGTGCTAGTGACACCGGACAGGGGGCCTACGAGCAGTACTTC
NA,TRBV6-2/TRBV6-3,TRBJ2-7,NA,13,CASSYDRSYEQYF,TGTGCCAGCAGTTACGACAGATCCTACGAGCAGTACTTC
NA,TRBV5-1,TRBJ1-2,NA,13,CASSWGDSYGYTF,TGCGCCAGCAGCTGGGGGGATAGCTATGGCTACACCTTC
NA,TRBV7-2,TRBJ2-1,few,14,CASSFYRANNEQFF,TGTGCCAGCAGCTTCTACAGGGCGAACAATGAGCAGTTCTTC
TRBD2,TRBV9,TRBJ2-6,NA,18,CASSAGGGLPSGANVLTF,TGTGCCAGCAGCGCCGGCGGGGGGCTCCCCTCTGGGGCCAACGTCCTGACTTTC
NA,TRBV11-3,TRBJ2-5,NA,13,CASGEQEQETQYF,TGTGCCAGCGGGGAGCAGGAACAAGAGACCCAGTACTTC
NA,TRBV5-1,TRBJ2-2,few,15,CASSGGGLYTGELFF,TGCGCCAGCAGCGGCGGAGGACTGTACACCGGGGAGCTGTTTTTT
TRBD2,TRBV3-1/TRBV3-2,TRBJ2-7,NA,12,CASSFGTSGLHF,TGTGCCAGCAGCTTCGGAACTAGCGGGCTTCATTTC
NA,TRBV9,TRBJ2-7,NA,14,CASSVGPGSGEQYF,TGTGCCAGCAGCGTAGGGCCGGGGAGTGGTGAGCAGTACTTC
TRBD1,TRBV29-1,TRBJ1-1,NA,14,CSVTAGQGIAEAFF,TGCAGCGTCACTGCGGGACAGGGCATAGCTGAAGCTTTCTTT
TRBD1,TRBV11-3,TRBJ1-2,NA,14,CASSSQGALHGYTF,TGTGCCAGCAGCTCCCAGGGGGCCCTGCATGGCTACACCTTC
NA,TRBV25-1,TRBJ1-1,NA,16,CASSEYHGESSTEAFF,TGTGCCAGCAGTGAATACCACGGTGAGAGTAGCACTGAAGCTTTCTTT